Here is one T cell receptor (beta chain) with its context. The sample comes from a study of OX40 agonist ivuxolimab in advanced cancers. Study overall: Dosing consisted of intravenous ivuxolimab at 0.01 to 10 mg/kg every 2 weeks. Hepatocellular carcinoma, melanoma, renal cell or head and neck cancer occurred in dose-escalation patients.

Repertoires were generated with immunoSEQ multiplex PCR, while TCRdb's copy carries only in-frame clones and drops some. The top ten clones hold over 9.5% of a sample with almost 70,000 clones, around 91% of them seen once. Germline-derived CDR1 and CDR2 are MNHEY and SVGAGI. V was shortened by 7 bases and J by 8 bases, with 17 bases between the two germline ends. There are 13 residues in the CDR3. The cohort excluded patients with autoimmune disease history or systemic immunosuppression. The source is an adult with an advanced solid tumor such as melanoma, head and neck, liver or kidney cancer. The sequenced sample was CD4+ or CD8+ T cells sorted from blood, obtained in a trial of the OX40 agonist ivuxolimab. The chain uses TRBV6-5 and TRBJ1-2; tentatively, D is TRBD1 (6 bases). The CDR3 DNA follows: TGTGCCAGCATCCCCCGAACAGGGAAAGGCTACACCTTC. Amino acids: CASIPRTGKGYTF.